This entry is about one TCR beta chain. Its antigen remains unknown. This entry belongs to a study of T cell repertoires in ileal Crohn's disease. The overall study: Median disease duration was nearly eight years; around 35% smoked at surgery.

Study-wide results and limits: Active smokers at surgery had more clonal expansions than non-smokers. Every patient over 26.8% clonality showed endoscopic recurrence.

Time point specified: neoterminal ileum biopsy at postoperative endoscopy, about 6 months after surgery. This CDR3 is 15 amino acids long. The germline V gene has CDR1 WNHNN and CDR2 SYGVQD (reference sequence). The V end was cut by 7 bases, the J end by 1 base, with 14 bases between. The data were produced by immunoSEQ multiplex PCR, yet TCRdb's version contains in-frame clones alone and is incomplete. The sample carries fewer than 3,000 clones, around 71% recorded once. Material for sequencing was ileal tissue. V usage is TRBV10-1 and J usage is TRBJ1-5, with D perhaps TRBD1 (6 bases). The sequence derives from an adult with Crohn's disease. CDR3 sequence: CASMFIQGSNQPQHF. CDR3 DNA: TGCGCCAGCATGTTCATACAGGGAAGCAATCAGCCCCAGCATTTT.